This T cell receptor (beta chain) came from a study of blood T cell repertoires in COVID-19. The CDR3 contains 14 residues. Trimming removed 0 bases at V and 2 bases at J, with 7 bases between. Germline V gene data show CDR1 as SGDLS and CDR2 as YYNGEE. This table comes from immunoSEQ multiplex PCR, and its TCRdb copy is limited to in-frame clones, with some not included. The sample holds around 480,000 clones, around 88% seen once. The sequence was obtained from a woman aged 45-60 years with COVID-19, enrolled during active disease. The sample consisted of peripheral blood. The chain is built from TRBV9 and TRBJ2-3, with D perhaps matching TRBD1 (6 bases). Here the CDR3 DNA reads TGTGCCAGCAGCGTAGTGGGGGCCACAGATACGCAGTATTTT. Residues: CASSVVGATDTQYF.